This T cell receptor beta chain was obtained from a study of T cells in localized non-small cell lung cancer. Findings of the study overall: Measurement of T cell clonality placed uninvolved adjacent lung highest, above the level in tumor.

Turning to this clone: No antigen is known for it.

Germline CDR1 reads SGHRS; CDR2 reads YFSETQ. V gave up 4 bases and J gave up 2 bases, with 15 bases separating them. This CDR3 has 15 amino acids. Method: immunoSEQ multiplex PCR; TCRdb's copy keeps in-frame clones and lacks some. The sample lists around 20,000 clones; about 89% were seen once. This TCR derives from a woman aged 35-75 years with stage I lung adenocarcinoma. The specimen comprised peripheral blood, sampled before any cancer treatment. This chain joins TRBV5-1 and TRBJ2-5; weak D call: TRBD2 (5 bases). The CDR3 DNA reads TGCGCCAGCAGCCCCGACGCGGGCGGTCAAGAGACCCAGTACTTC. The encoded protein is CASSPDAGGQETQYF.